These T cell receptor beta chains were read from a single sample in a study of blood T cell repertoires in COVID-19. Repertoires were generated with immunoSEQ multiplex PCR, while TCRdb's copy carries only in-frame clones and drops some. The sample carries 14,000 or so clones, approximately 87% recorded once. The sequenced material came from peripheral blood. These receptors all stem from a man in his forties or fifties with active or convalescent COVID-19. CDR3s include the opening cysteine and the closing phenylalanine or tryptophan. The D gene is left open where the match is weak. Not all rows give a size; the values are once, few, many and, for expanded clones, a class.

d_gene | j_gene | abundance | v_gene | CDR3nt | CDR3aa
NA | TRBJ1-5 | NA | TRBV7-2 | TGTGCCAGCAGCATCACTAACAATCAGCCCCAGCATTTT | CASSITNNQPQHF
TRBD2 | TRBJ2-3 | NA | TRBV18 | TGTGCCAGCTCACCCGGCGAAGGACTAGCCAGCACAGATACGCAGTATTTT | CASSPGEGLASTDTQYF
NA | TRBJ1-6 | NA | TRBV6-4 | TGTGCCAGCAGTGTATCCGACGGGAGAAACTCACCCCTCCACTTT | CASSVSDGRNSPLHF
NA | TRBJ1-4 | NA | TRBV7-9 | TGTGCCAGCAGCCCGGACTTGGGGACGGGGGATGAAAAACTGTTTTTT | CASSPDLGTGDEKLFF
TRBD1 | TRBJ2-7 | NA | TRBV5-1 | TGCGCCAGCAGCTTGGCTCCGGGACAGTCCTACGAGCAGTACTTC | CASSLAPGQSYEQYF
NA | TRBJ2-7 | NA | TRBV5-5 | TGTGCCAGCAGCTTGGCCCCCCTCGGTCAACCCTCCTACGAGCAGTACTTC | CASSLAPLGQPSYEQYF
NA | TRBJ2-1 | few | TRBV6-5 | TGTGCCAGCAGTTTCACTACGAGCTCCTACAATGAGCAGTTCTTC | CASSFTTSSYNEQFF
NA | TRBJ2-7 | NA | TRBV29-1 | TGCAGCGTTGGAGAGCGAGCCCTCTACGAGCAGTACTTC | CSVGERALYEQYF
TRBD2 | TRBJ2-3 | NA | TRBV6-6 | TGTGCCAGCAGTCCCCGGGGAAGCGGGGGCCCCACAGATACGCAGTATTTT | CASSPRGSGGPTDTQYF
TRBD1 | TRBJ2-4 | NA | TRBV7-6 | TGTGCCAGCAGCTTAACAGGGGGAAGTCGAAACATTCAGTACTTC | CASSLTGGSRNIQYF
TRBD1 | TRBJ1-6 | NA | TRBV19 | TGTGCCAGTGAGCAAGGACAGGGTGGCTCACCCCTCCACTTT | CASEQGQGGSPLHF
NA | TRBJ2-7 | NA | TRBV4-1 | TGCGCCAGCAGCCAAGATCAGACAGACCTCCCCTACGAGCAGTACTTC | CASSQDQTDLPYEQYF
NA | TRBJ1-3 | NA | TRBV28 | TGTGCCAGCAGTTTAGGAGAACTCCAACCGAACACCATATATTTT | CASSLGELQPNTIYF
NA | TRBJ1-3 | NA | TRBV7-2 | TGTGCCAGCGGTCACAGGGAAAGGGCGGTAGACACCATATATTTT | CASGHRERAVDTIYF
TRBD1 | TRBJ1-6 | NA | TRBV7-9 | TGTGCCAGCAGCCTGCTGGGACAGACTCTTTCACCCCTCCACTTT | CASSLLGQTLSPLHF
NA | TRBJ2-5 | NA | TRBV29-1 | TGCAGCGTTGAACGCGGGGGCGGAGAGACCCAGTACTTC | CSVERGGGETQYF
TRBD2 | TRBJ2-5 | NA | TRBV7-6 | TGTGCCAGCTCACCTAATAGCGGGGCAGCAGAGACCCAGTACTTC | CASSPNSGAAETQYF
TRBD1 | TRBJ2-5 | NA | TRBV6-5 | TGTGCCAGCAGAAACAGGGGGACCCAAGAGACCCAGTACTTC | CASRNRGTQETQYF
NA | TRBJ2-7 | once | TRBV3-1/TRBV3-2 | TGTGCCAGCAGCCCCGGACAGGAGGGGCGTCCGTACTTC | CASSPGQEGRPYF
NA | TRBJ1-2 | NA | TRBV4-1 | TGCGCCAGCAGCGCTCCGGGAGAGCGGTTTGGCTACACCTTC | CASSAPGERFGYTF
NA | TRBJ2-5 | NA | TRBV14 | TGTGCCAGCAGCCTCCTCGGATCTAGCTTGGAGACCCAGTACTTC | CASSLLGSSLETQYF
NA | TRBJ1-2 | NA | TRBV9 | TGTGCCAGTAATCCGGCGAGAGGGAACTATGGCTACACCTTC | CASNPARGNYGYTF
TRBD1 | TRBJ2-7 | NA | TRBV29-1 | TGCAGCATCGCCTCCGGGACAGGGGGTCAAGCCTACGAGCAGTACTTC | CSIASGTGGQAYEQYF
TRBD1 | TRBJ2-7 | NA | TRBV29-1 | TGCAGCATACAGGGGTCCTCCTACGAGCAGTACTTC | CSIQGSSYEQYF
TRBD1 | TRBJ2-4 | once | TRBV6-5 | TGTGCCAGCAGTTACTCGGGGGACAGCAAAAACATTCAGTACTTC | CASSYSGDSKNIQYF
NA | TRBJ2-2 | NA | TRBV2 | TGTGCCAGCAGTGAACAAACAGGGGAGCTGTTTTTT | CASSEQTGELFF
NA | TRBJ1-1 | NA | TRBV19 | TGTGCCAGTAGTTCCGGGGGAGGGGTCACTGAAGCTTTCTTT | CASSSGGGVTEAFF
NA | TRBJ1-6 | NA | TRBV14 | TGTGCCAGCAGCCAGCAGCGGACTTTTAGGGATAATTCACCCCTCCACTTT | CASSQQRTFRDNSPLHF
TRBD1 | TRBJ1-2 | NA | TRBV6-2/TRBV6-3 | TGTGCCAGCAGTGCGTCGACAGGGGCTATCTATGGCTACACCTTC | CASSASTGAIYGYTF
TRBD1 | TRBJ2-3 | NA | TRBV3-1/TRBV3-2 | TGTGCCAGCAGCCCCGGGACAGAATCTAGCACAGATACGCAGTATTTT | CASSPGTESSTDTQYF
TRBD1 | TRBJ1-3 | NA | TRBV5-1 | TGCGCCAGCAGCTTGTCCCAGGGGGCTCCTGGAAACACCATATATTTT | CASSLSQGAPGNTIYF
NA | TRBJ1-3 | NA | TRBV3-1/TRBV3-2 | TGTGCCAGCAGCCCATCGGGATCCCCGAGCGCCATATATTTT | CASSPSGSPSAIYF